One sample yielded the 3 T cell receptor beta chains listed below, sequenced in a study of CD8 T cells in Susac syndrome. Random hexamers primed reverse transcription of roughly 0.5 to 1 ug RNA. TCRdb reanalysed the immunoSEQ multiplex PCR reads using MiXCR and keeps one entry per CDR3 protein. The table lists fewer than 250,000 distinct CDR3 sequences, 93% of them singletons. Sequencing was done on a sample of CD4+ T cells from PBMCs. The receptors come from a human donor in good health.

The chain combines TRBV20-1 with TRBJ2-5; 7 nucleotides agree with TRBD1. The CDR3 has 12 amino acids. CDR1 DFQATT and CDR2 SNEGSKA come from the germline V gene (reference sequence). Written as DNA, the CDR3 is TGCGGATCAGGGCAGGGGGTGGAGACCCAGTACTTC. It specifies CGSGQGVETQYF.

The gene calls are TRBV6-2 or TRBV6-3 and TRBJ2-6, with D tentatively TRBD1 or TRBD2 (6 bases each). The germline V gene has CDR1 MNHEY and CDR2 SVGEGT. Trimming took 5 bases from V and 0 from J, leaving 23 bases between them. This CDR3 contains 20 residues. CDR3 in DNA: TGTGCCAGCAGTCCCCGCCAGGCCGGGGGCACTATCTCTGGGGCCAACGTCCTGACTTTC. This sequence encodes CASSPRQAGGTISGANVLTF.

CDR3 sequence: CAISSGAGGQYNEQFF. CDR3 in DNA: TGTGCCATCAGTAGCGGGGCGGGGGGCCAGTACAATGAGCAGTTCTTC. The rearrangement links TRBV10-3 to TRBJ2-1; TRBD2 agrees at 8 bases. Trimming at V came to 5 bases and at J to 4 bases, leaving 10 bases not matched to a gene. Germline-derived CDR1 and CDR2 are ENHRY and SYGVKD. This CDR3 spans 16 amino acids.